This is a list of T cell receptor beta chains from one sample in a study of T cell clones after liver transplantation. Assay: immunoSEQ multiplex PCR; the TCRdb copy retains only in-frame clones and omits some. The sample gives around 51,000 clones, approximately 87% of which show up once; approximately 14% is in the top ten. The sequences come from CD8+ T cells from blood, collected 12 months after liver transplant. The receptors derive from a human patient who received a liver transplant. Some T cells may be the graft donor's. Each CDR3 is given with its conserved first and last residue. The order of the fields is J gene, clone size, V gene, D gene, CDR3 protein, CDR3 DNA. D genes are given only for firm matches. Not all rows give a size; the values are once, few, many and, for expanded clones, a class.

TRBJ2-4 | - | TRBV5-6 | TRBD1 | CASSPGGDPKNIQYF | TGTGCCAGCAGTCCAGGGGGCGACCCTAAAAACATTCAGTACTTC
TRBJ2-1 | once | TRBV9 | - | CASSPGLYNEQFF | TGTGCCAGCAGTCCAGGTCTTTACAATGAGCAGTTCTTC
TRBJ2-3 | - | TRBV27 | - | CASSLWAGVADTQYF | TGTGCCAGCAGTTTATGGGCAGGGGTAGCAGATACGCAGTATTTT
TRBJ2-1 | once | TRBV7-9 | TRBD2 | CASSRSGDEQFF | TGTGCCAGCAGCCGGAGCGGGGATGAGCAGTTCTTC
TRBJ2-1 | - | TRBV9 | - | CASSVEPGPNEQFF | TGTGCCAGCAGCGTAGAACCGGGTCCCAATGAGCAGTTCTTC
TRBJ2-1 | - | TRBV5-6 | - | CASSSGQLQFF | TGTGCCAGCAGCTCTGGACAGTTGCAGTTCTTC
TRBJ1-3 | - | TRBV7-6 | - | CASSLEARVSSGNTIYF | TGTGCCAGCAGCTTAGAGGCGAGAGTTAGCTCTGGAAACACCATATATTTT
TRBJ2-1 | - | TRBV10-3 | TRBD2 | CAISEGSGSGNEQFF | TGTGCCATCAGTGAGGGTAGCGGGAGCGGTAATGAGCAGTTCTTC
TRBJ1-2 | - | TRBV28 | - | CASSLATRGYGYTF | TGTGCCAGCAGTTTGGCCACACGAGGGTATGGCTACACCTTC
TRBJ1-1 | - | TRBV27 | - | CASSLDRNTEAFF | TGTGCCAGCAGTTTAGACAGGAACACTGAAGCTTTCTTT
TRBJ2-1 | - | TRBV19 | - | CASYDRYNEQFF | TGTGCCAGTTACGACAGGTACAATGAGCAGTTCTTC
TRBJ2-1 | - | TRBV4-3 | TRBD2 | CASSPFGTSVYNEQFF | TGCGCCAGCAGCCCCTTTGGGACTAGCGTTTACAATGAGCAGTTCTTC
TRBJ2-7 | - | TRBV11-2 | TRBD2 | CASSPLLAGVAYEQYF | TGTGCCAGCAGCCCGTTACTAGCGGGAGTTGCGTACGAGCAGTACTTC
TRBJ2-7 | - | TRBV2 | - | CASSEGGFSYEQYF | TGTGCCAGCAGTGAGGGGGGATTCTCCTACGAGCAGTACTTC
TRBJ2-7 | once | TRBV27 | - | CASSVDSSYEQYF | TGTGCCAGCAGTGTGGACAGTAGCTACGAGCAGTACTTC
TRBJ1-1 | - | TRBV7-9 | - | CASSLSESGRGMVLTF | TGTGCCAGCAGCTTAAGCGAGTCAGGCAGGGGTATGGTTCTCACCTTT
TRBJ2-3 | - | TRBV6-5 | - | CASSYLAGTDTQYF | TGTGCCAGCAGTTACTTGGCCGGCACAGATACGCAGTATTTT
TRBJ1-1 | - | TRBV5-1 | TRBD1 | CASSLEAGGLVAEAFF | TGCGCCAGCAGCTTGGAAGCAGGGGGCTTGGTGGCTGAAGCTTTCTTT
TRBJ2-1 | - | TRBV29-1 | TRBD2 | CSVVPGTSGTYEQFF | TGCAGCGTTGTCCCCGGGACTAGCGGTACCTATGAGCAGTTCTTC
TRBJ1-1 | - | TRBV29-1 | - | CSVEGRGQPTNTEAFF | TGCAGCGTTGAAGGGAGGGGTCAGCCAACCAACACTGAAGCTTTCTTT
TRBJ1-1 | - | TRBV29-1 | - | CSAPPGAMNTEAFF | TGCAGCGCCCCTCCAGGGGCCATGAACACTGAAGCTTTCTTT
TRBJ1-2 | - | TRBV30 | - | CAWTPGTYSTFNYGYTF | TGTGCCTGGACGCCCGGGACGTATAGTACCTTTAACTATGGCTACACCTTC
TRBJ1-1 | - | TRBV14 | - | CASSQGSYTEAFF | TGTGCCAGTTCGCAGGGATCGTACACTGAAGCTTTCTTT
TRBJ1-2 | - | TRBV11-2 | - | CASSFITGTPNYGYTF | TGTGCCAGCAGCTTCATAACCGGGACCCCCAACTATGGCTACACCTTC